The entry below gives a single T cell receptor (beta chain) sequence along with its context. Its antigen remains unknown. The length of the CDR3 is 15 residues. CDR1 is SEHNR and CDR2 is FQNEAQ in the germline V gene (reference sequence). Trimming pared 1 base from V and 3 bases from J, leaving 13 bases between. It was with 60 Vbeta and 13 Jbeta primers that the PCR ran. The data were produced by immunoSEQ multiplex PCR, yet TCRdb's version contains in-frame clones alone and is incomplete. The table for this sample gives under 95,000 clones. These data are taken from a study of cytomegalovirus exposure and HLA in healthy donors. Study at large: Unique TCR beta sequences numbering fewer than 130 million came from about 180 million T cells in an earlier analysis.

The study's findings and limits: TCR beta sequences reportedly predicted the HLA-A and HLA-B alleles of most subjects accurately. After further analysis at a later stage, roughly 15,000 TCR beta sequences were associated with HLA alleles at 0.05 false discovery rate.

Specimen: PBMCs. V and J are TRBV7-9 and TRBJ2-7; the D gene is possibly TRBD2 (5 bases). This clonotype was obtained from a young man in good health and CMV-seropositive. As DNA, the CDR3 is TGTGCCAGCAGCTTAGTCGGGCAAGGGAGCTACGAGCAGTACTTC. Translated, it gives CASSLVGQGSYEQYF.